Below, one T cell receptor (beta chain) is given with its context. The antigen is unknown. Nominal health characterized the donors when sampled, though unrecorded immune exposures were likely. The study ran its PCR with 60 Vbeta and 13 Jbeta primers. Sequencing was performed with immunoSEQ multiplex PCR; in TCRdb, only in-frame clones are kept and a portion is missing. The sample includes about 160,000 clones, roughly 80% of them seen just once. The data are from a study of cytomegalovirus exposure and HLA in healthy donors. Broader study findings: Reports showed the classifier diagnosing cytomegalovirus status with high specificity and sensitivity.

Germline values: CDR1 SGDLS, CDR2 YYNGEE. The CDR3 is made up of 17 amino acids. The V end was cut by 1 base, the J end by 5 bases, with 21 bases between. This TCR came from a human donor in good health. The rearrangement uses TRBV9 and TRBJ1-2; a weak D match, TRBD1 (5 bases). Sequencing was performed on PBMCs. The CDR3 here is CASSVRQGATNFYGYTF. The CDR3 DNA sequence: TGTGCCAGCAGCGTAAGGCAGGGCGCTACTAATTTTTATGGCTACACCTTC.